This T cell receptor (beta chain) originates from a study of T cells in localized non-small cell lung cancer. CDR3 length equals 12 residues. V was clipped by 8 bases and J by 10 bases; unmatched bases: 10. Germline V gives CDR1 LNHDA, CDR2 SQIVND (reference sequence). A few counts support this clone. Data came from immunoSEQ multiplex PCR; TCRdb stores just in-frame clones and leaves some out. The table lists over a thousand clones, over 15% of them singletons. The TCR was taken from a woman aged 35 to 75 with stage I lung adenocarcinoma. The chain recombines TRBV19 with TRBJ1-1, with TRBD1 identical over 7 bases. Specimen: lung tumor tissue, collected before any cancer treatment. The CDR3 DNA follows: TGTGCCAGTCGTAGCGAGGGGGCGGTAGCTTTCTTT. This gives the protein CASRSEGAVAFF.